This TCR beta chain was sequenced during a study of shared clonotypes between healthy human individuals. Study information: Per donor, CD8 memory used one plate, CD8 naive used two, CD4 memory used three and CD4 naive used three.

CDR3 length: 16 residues. Between the trimmed V and J ends, which lost 3 bases and 0 bases, there was a span of 14 bases. CDR1 is MGHRA and CDR2 is YSYEKL in the germline V gene. Each donor was a Caucasian adult residing in Nashville, Tennessee. Sequencing was performed with immunoSEQ multiplex PCR; in TCRdb, only in-frame clones are kept and a portion is missing. The sample carries roughly 320,000 clones, around 86% recorded once. Findings of the study overall: It was the non-shared clonotypes that had lower generation probabilities than clonotypes shared by all four donors.

This clone was seen once. The antigen is unknown. The clonotype comes from a man aged 18-30 years in good health. The sample was memory CD8+ T cells sorted from blood. Regarding subset: CD45RO+ cells pooled with CCR7-negative TemRA cells. The chain has TRBV4-1 and TRBJ1-2; D uncertain. In DNA, the CDR3 is TGCGCCAGCAGCCAGGAGCTTGGGGATACTAACTATGGCTACACCTTC. Protein: CASSQELGDTNYGYTF.